This T cell receptor beta chain was sequenced during a study of OX40 agonist ivuxolimab in advanced cancers. The data were produced by immunoSEQ multiplex PCR, yet TCRdb's version contains in-frame clones alone and is incomplete. The table shows some 64,000 clones, with approximately 88% occurring only once. This clone occurred a few times. Material: CD4+ or CD8+ T cells sorted from blood, obtained in a trial of the OX40 agonist ivuxolimab. The receptor comes from an adult with an advanced solid tumor such as melanoma, head and neck, liver or kidney cancer.

CDR3 amino acids: CAWSATGDTEAFF. CDR3 in DNA: TGTGCCTGGAGTGCGACAGGGGACACTGAAGCTTTCTTT. The rearrangement links TRBV30 to TRBJ1-1, with 8 bases identical to TRBD1. The V and J ends lost 1 base and 3 bases, in that order; junction bases with no gene match: 1. Germline V lookup: CDR1 GTSNPN, CDR2 SVGIG (reference sequence). This CDR3 contains 13 residues.